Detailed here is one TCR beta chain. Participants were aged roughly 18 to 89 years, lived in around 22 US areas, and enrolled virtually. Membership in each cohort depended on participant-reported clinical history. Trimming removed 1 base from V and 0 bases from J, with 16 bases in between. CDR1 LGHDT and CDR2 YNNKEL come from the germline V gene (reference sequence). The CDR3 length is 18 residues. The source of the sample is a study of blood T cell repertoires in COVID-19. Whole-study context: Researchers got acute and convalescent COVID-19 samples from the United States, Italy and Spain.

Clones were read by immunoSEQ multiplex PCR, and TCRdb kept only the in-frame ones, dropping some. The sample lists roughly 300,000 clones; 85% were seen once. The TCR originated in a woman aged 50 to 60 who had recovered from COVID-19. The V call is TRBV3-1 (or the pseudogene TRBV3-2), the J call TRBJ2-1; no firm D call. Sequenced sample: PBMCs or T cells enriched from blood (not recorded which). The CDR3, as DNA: TGTGCCAGCAGCCAAGGTTTAGCTGCCGTAAGCTCCTACAATGAGCAGTTCTTC. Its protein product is CASSQGLAAVSSYNEQFF.